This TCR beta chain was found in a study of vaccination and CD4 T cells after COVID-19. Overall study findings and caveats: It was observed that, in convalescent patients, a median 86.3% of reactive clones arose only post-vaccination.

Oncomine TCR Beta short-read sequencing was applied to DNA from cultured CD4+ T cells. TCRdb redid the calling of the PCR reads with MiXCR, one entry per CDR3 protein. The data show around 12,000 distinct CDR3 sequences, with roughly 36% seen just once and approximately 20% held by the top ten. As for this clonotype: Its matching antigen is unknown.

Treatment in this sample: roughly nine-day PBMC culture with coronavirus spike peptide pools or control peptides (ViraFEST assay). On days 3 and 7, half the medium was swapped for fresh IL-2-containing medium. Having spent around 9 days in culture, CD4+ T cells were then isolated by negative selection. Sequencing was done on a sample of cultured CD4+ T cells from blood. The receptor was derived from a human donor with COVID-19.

The CDR3 DNA reads as TGTGCCACCAGCAGAGAGGCGACAGGGGTCTATGGCTACACCTTC. Translation gives CATSREATGVYGYTF. The rearrangement uses TRBV15 and TRBJ1-2; 8 bases are shared with TRBD1. The length of the CDR3 is 15 residues. The V segment lost 0 bases and the J segment 4 bases; nucleotides outside the gene matches: 4. The germline CDR1 and CDR2 sequences are LNHNV and YYDKDF (reference sequence).